Presented here are 30 T cell receptor beta chains from one specimen sequenced in a study of shared clonotypes between healthy human individuals. Sequencing was performed with immunoSEQ multiplex PCR; in TCRdb, only in-frame clones are kept and a portion is missing. The sample holds approximately 640,000 clones; more than 70% are singletons and the top ten take about 1.8%. Source material: memory CD4+ T cells sorted from blood. Sample subset: CD45RA-negative fraction. The receptor set was obtained from a woman in her 30s in good health.

This chain joins TRBV7-9 and TRBJ2-7; TRBD2 aligns across 10 bases. CDR1 is SEHNR, CDR2 FQNEAQ, per germline (reference sequence). This CDR3 comprises 18 residues. Germline trimming cut 0 bases from V and 7 bases from J; bases unmatched to any gene: 15. In DNA form, the CDR3 reads TGTGCCAGCAGCTTAGCGTACGGTGTGGGACTAGCGAACGGGGAGCAGTACTTC. This encodes CASSLAYGVGLANGEQYF.

V usage is TRBV30 and J usage is TRBJ1-6, with 7 bases identical to TRBD1. The CDR3 is made up of 12 amino acids. The trim removed 3 bases at V and 9 bases at J, leaving 2 bases unmatched. Germline loops: CDR1 GTSNPN, CDR2 SVGIG (reference sequence). CDR3 sequence reads: CAWSRDSSPLHF. The CDR3 coding sequence is TGTGCCTGGAGCCGGGACAGTTCACCCCTCCACTTT.

This clone was counted only a few times. V gene TRBV16 combines with J gene TRBJ2-5, with D possibly being TRBD2 (6 bases). This CDR3 contains 13 residues. V was pared by 4 bases and J by 5 bases, with 11 bases between. CDR1 and CDR2 (germline): KGHSY, FQNENV. The CDR3 loop is CASSPRREETQYF. As DNA, the CDR3 is TGTGCCAGCAGCCCGAGACGGGAGGAGACCCAGTACTTC.

A few counts support this clone. V usage is TRBV7-6 and J usage is TRBJ2-1; no firm D call. V shed 3 bases and J shed 3 bases, with 12 bases lying between them. The CDR3 covers 15 residues. CDR1 is SGHVS, CDR2 FNYEAQ, per germline. The CDR3 reads CASSFPRNSYNEQFF. The DNA for the CDR3 is TGTGCCAGCAGCTTCCCCAGGAACAGCTACAATGAGCAGTTCTTC.

The genes are TRBV5-1 and TRBJ2-7; 8 bases are a match to TRBD2. The V gene end was trimmed by 4 bases and the J gene end by 5 bases; junction bases not matched to a gene: 8. CDR3 length equals 14 residues. Germline V gene lookup returns CDR1 SGHRS and CDR2 YFSETQ. The CDR3 here is CASSRKRESNEQYF. The DNA for the CDR3 is TGCGCCAGCAGCCGAAAGCGGGAGTCCAACGAGCAGTACTTC.

This clone was found once. Just one base apart from a much larger clone, this may be a read error. The J gene is TRBJ2-2, the V gene TRBV6-1, with D unclear. The CDR3 runs 13 residues. The ends were cut back, 1 base at V and 1 base at J, with 1 base in the middle. Germline V gene sequence: CDR1 MNHNS, CDR2 SASEGT. CDR3 region: CASSEGNTGELFF. CDR3 coding DNA: TGTGCCAGCAGTGAAGGGAACACCGGGGAGCTGTTTTTT.

On this clone itself: It differs at one base from a far larger clone, so likely a read error. This CDR3 is also generated by other DNA sequences in the sample. The chain carries TRBV5-1 and TRBJ2-7; TRBD1 aligns across 7 bases. CDR1 and CDR2 from the germline V gene are SGHRS and YFSETQ. CDR3 length: 14 amino acids. For the CDR3, the DNA is TGCGCCAGCAGCCGGGACAGTCTCACCTACGAACAGTACTTC. Translating it yields CASSRDSLTYEQYF.

The rearrangement joins TRBV7-8 to TRBJ1-1; possible D gene TRBD1, 5 bases. V gave up 7 bases and J gave up 5 bases, with 17 bases separating them. Germline V lookup: CDR1 SGHVS, CDR2 FQNEAQ. The CDR3 covers 14 residues. This CDR3 is CASTEGQGWTEAFF. CDR3 DNA sequence: TGTGCCAGCACCGAGGGGCAGGGCTGGACTGAAGCTTTCTTT. The variable domain in full, completed from reference TRBV7-8 and TRBJ1-1, reads GAGVSQSPRYKVAKRGQDVALRCDPISGHVSLFWYQQALGQGPEFLTYFQNEAQLDKSGLPSDRFFAERPEGSVSTLKIQRTQQEDSAVYLCASTEGQGWTEAFFGQGTRLTVV.

The V gene is TRBV6-1, the J gene TRBJ1-4, with D maybe TRBD1 (6 bases). This CDR3 is 13 amino acids long. The V end lost 7 bases, the J end lost 8 bases, and 14 bases lay between the germline ends. In germline, CDR1 is MNHNS, CDR2 SASEGT. This chain's CDR3 is CASKGGFQEKLFF. CDR3 DNA sequence: TGTGCCAGCAAGGGGGGTTTCCAGGAAAAACTGTTTTTT.

As for this clone: Within the sample, other DNA sequences also encode this same CDR3. The V gene is TRBV15, the J gene TRBJ2-1; tentatively, D is TRBD1 or TRBD2 (5 bases each). Trimming took 0 bases from V and 0 from J, leaving 12 bases between them. Germline V gene data show CDR1 as LNHNV and CDR2 as YYDKDF (reference sequence). There are 17 residues in the CDR3. CDR3 in amino acids: CATSRDLAGSSYNEQFF. In DNA, the CDR3 is TGTGCCACCAGCAGAGATTTGGCAGGGAGCTCCTACAATGAGCAGTTCTTC.

The chain employs TRBV2 and TRBJ1-5; D is unresolved. The V end lost 5 bases, the J end lost 2 bases, and 10 bases lay between the germline ends. Germline lookup yields CDR1 SNHLY and CDR2 FYNNEI. The CDR3 sequence is 14 residues long. The CDR3: CASSSRSGNQPQHF. The CDR3, as DNA: TGTGCCAGCAGTAGCCGGTCCGGCAATCAGCCCCAGCATTTT.

The V and J genes are TRBV5-6 and TRBJ1-2; no clear D. CDR3 size: 13 residues. The V and J ends lost 0 bases and 7 bases respectively, with 10 bases between them. Per germline, CDR1 SGHDT and CDR2 YYEEEE. CDR3 nucleotide sequence: TGTGCCAGCAGCTTGGGGGTTCCGAGTGGCTACACCTTC. Translation gives CASSLGVPSGYTF.

The chain joins TRBV28 to TRBJ2-2, with D tentatively TRBD2 (5 bases). This CDR3 is built from 16 residues. Trimming removed 3 bases from V and 4 bases from J, with 15 bases in between. Germline CDR1 and CDR2: MDHEN and SYDVKM. The CDR3 loop is CASSLGGGPFTGELFF. Written as DNA, the CDR3 is TGTGCCAGCAGTTTGGGTGGCGGGCCGTTCACCGGGGAGCTGTTTTTT.

This clone was detected only a few times. This chain joins TRBV19 and TRBJ1-5; D not resolved. Germline CDR1 is LNHDA and CDR2 is SQIVND (reference sequence). V lost 7 bases and J lost 4, with 11 bases in between. CDR3 size: 13 residues. The DNA of the CDR3 is TGTGCCAGTACTCCGATGGGGAATCAGCCCCAGCATTTT. Translated: CASTPMGNQPQHF.

V and J are TRBV19 and TRBJ1-1; D remains unclear. The V and J ends lost 3 bases and 0 bases respectively, with 8 bases between them. The CDR3 runs to 14 residues. Germline CDR1 LNHDA, CDR2 SQIVND (reference sequence). In DNA form, the CDR3 reads TGTGCCAGTAGTATGAATCGGGTGAACACTGAAGCTTTCTTT. This gives the protein CASSMNRVNTEAFF.

The chain is built from TRBV19 and TRBJ1-2, with D perhaps matching TRBD1 (6 bases). Between the trimmed V and J ends, which lost 8 bases and 10 bases, there was a span of 20 bases. The CDR3 length is 13 residues. Germline lookup yields CDR1 LNHDA and CDR2 SQIVND (reference sequence). The CDR3, as DNA: TGTGCCAGTGGGACTCCAGGGGCCTCCTCCTACACCTTC. This translates into CASGTPGASSYTF.

The chain combines TRBV5-4 with TRBJ2-7; TRBD1 matches 9 bases. With V trimmed by 3 bases and J by 6 bases, 13 bases remained unmatched. The CDR3 has 16 residues. The germline gives CDR1 SGHNT, CDR2 YYREEE (reference sequence). CDR3 coding DNA: TGTGCCAGCAGCTCCGTGGGGAGGGGACAGGGCGGCGAGCAGTACTTC. This translates into CASSSVGRGQGGEQYF.

This clone was picked up a small number of times. V is TRBV2 and J is TRBJ1-3; no clear D gene. Trimming pared 3 bases from V and 0 bases from J, leaving 6 bases between. CDR1 is SNHLY, CDR2 FYNNEI, per germline. There are 14 residues in the CDR3. CDR3: CASSDGSSGNTIYF. The CDR3 DNA sequence: TGTGCCAGCAGTGACGGATCCTCTGGAAACACCATATATTTT.

This chain uses TRBV10-2 with TRBJ1-1; no firm D call. Germline lookup yields CDR1 WSHSY and CDR2 SAAADI. CDR3 length: 17 residues. The V and J ends lost 0 bases and 3 bases respectively, with 17 bases between them. DNA for the CDR3: TGCGCCAGCAGTGAGTCAGGCGGACGCCCAACTCACACTGAAGCTTTCTTT. It translates to CASSESGGRPTHTEAFF.

The V gene is TRBV7-2, the J gene TRBJ2-7; D is possibly TRBD2 (7 bases). With 5 bases removed from V and 2 bases from J, the gap between germline ends came to 16 bases. The CDR3 has 15 residues. Per germline, CDR1 SGHTA and CDR2 FQGNSA. This CDR3 reads CASSGGGAGAYEQYF. CDR3 sequence (DNA): TGTGCCAGCAGCGGAGGGGGGGCCGGCGCCTACGAGCAGTACTTC.

V is TRBV5-8 and J is TRBJ1-1; D may be TRBD1 (5 bases). The CDR3 loop spans 15 amino acids. Trimming removed 4 bases at V and 2 bases at J, with 15 bases between. Germline V gives CDR1 SGHTS, CDR2 YDEGEE. The CDR3 loop reads CASSERGRSNTEAFF. In DNA form, the CDR3 reads TGTGCCAGCAGCGAACGGGGCAGGAGTAACACTGAAGCTTTCTTT.

The chain links TRBV27 to TRBJ2-2; D uncertain. CDR1 is MNHEY and CDR2 is SMNVEV in the germline V gene (reference sequence). V was shortened by 8 bases and J by 1 base, with 8 bases between the two germline ends. The CDR3 length is 13 residues. Here the CDR3 DNA reads TGTGCCAGCTATGGAGTGAACACCGGGGAGCTGTTTTTT. It is translated as CASYGVNTGELFF.

This clone was seen once. The chain has TRBV28 and TRBJ1-2; 7 nucleotides agree with TRBD1. The length of the CDR3 is 14 residues. V lost 5 bases to trimming and J lost 5 bases; unmatched junction nucleotides: 8. Germline-derived CDR1 and CDR2 are MDHEN and SYDVKM. CDR3: CASSPNDRAYGYTF. In DNA, the CDR3 is TGTGCCAGCAGTCCCAACGACAGGGCGTATGGCTACACCTTC.

The gene calls are TRBV10-1 and TRBJ2-1, with D possibly TRBD2 on 5 matching bases. The CDR3 has 14 amino acids. Germline V lookup: CDR1 WNHNN, CDR2 SYGVQD (reference sequence). V was pared by 0 bases and J by 10 bases, with 13 bases between. In DNA form, the CDR3 reads TGCGCCAGCAGTGAGTCCCCTAACCGGGGAGAGCAGTTCTTC. Protein sequence: CASSESPNRGEQFF.

The J gene is TRBJ2-7, the V gene TRBV5-6, with TRBD2 as a possible D gene (6 bases). The CDR3 consists of 15 residues. Germline assignment: CDR1 SGHDT and CDR2 YYEEEE. Between the trimmed V and J ends, which lost 0 bases and 3 bases, there was a span of 13 bases. The CDR3: CASSLAGTPLYEQYF. CDR3 nucleotide sequence: TGTGCCAGCAGCTTGGCCGGGACTCCCCTCTACGAGCAGTACTTC. The full variable domain, rest sourced from reference TRBV5-6 and TRBJ2-7, is DAGVTQSPTHLIKTRGQQVTLRCSPKSGHDTVSWYQQALGQGPQFIFQYYEEEERQRGNFPDRFSGHQFPNYSSELNVNALLLGDSALYLCASSLAGTPLYEQYFGPGTRLTVT.

This clone was counted a few times. The chain carries TRBV6-5 and TRBJ2-7; 11 bases fit TRBD2. V gave up 0 bases and J gave up 4 bases; unmatched junction bases: 5. The germline V gene has CDR1 MNHEY and CDR2 SVGAGI. There are 16 residues in the CDR3. CDR3: CASSYSTSGMPYEQYF. In DNA, the CDR3 is TGTGCCAGCAGTTACTCGACTAGCGGGATGCCATACGAGCAGTACTTC.

V and J are TRBV28 and TRBJ2-1, with D possibly matching TRBD2 (5 bases). CDR1 is MDHEN, CDR2 SYDVKM, per germline. V was pared by 3 bases and J by 2 bases, with 17 bases between. This CDR3 has 17 amino acids. This CDR3 is CASSLRAWQAAYNEQFF. The DNA for the CDR3 is TGTGCCAGCAGTTTGAGGGCATGGCAGGCAGCCTACAATGAGCAGTTCTTC.

This clone showed up just a few times. The chain combines TRBV11-2 with TRBJ2-3; TRBD1 aligns across 10 bases. With V trimmed by 8 bases and J by 7 bases, 12 bases remained unmatched. Per the germline V gene, CDR1 is SGHAT and CDR2 is FQNNGV. The CDR3 loop spans 15 amino acids. The CDR3 nucleotides are TGTGCCAGCGCCGAGACCGGGACAGGGGAGAATACGCAGTATTTT. This translates into CASAETGTGENTQYF.

The V gene is TRBV11-1, the J gene TRBJ1-1, with TRBD1 as a possible D gene (6 bases). This CDR3 is built from 14 residues. V was trimmed by 3 bases and J by 6 bases, leaving 14 bases between them. The germline V gene has CDR1 SGHAT and CDR2 FQDESV (reference sequence). The CDR3: CASSFQGIVAEAFF. The CDR3 nucleotides read TGTGCCAGCAGCTTCCAGGGGATAGTGGCTGAAGCTTTCTTT.

J is TRBJ1-1 and V is TRBV28; D perhaps matches TRBD1 (5 bases). V was pared by 2 bases and J by 5 bases, with 12 bases between. Germline V lookup: CDR1 MDHEN, CDR2 SYDVKM. This CDR3 is 14 amino acids long. The CDR3 reads CASSLGGFQTEAFF. CDR3 nucleotide sequence: TGTGCCAGCAGTTTAGGGGGTTTCCAGACTGAAGCTTTCTTT.